The 21 T cell receptor beta chains below all came from one sample that was sequenced in a study of memory B cells and T cells in multiple sclerosis. Profiling relied on immunoSEQ multiplex PCR, and the TCRdb table lists in-frame clones only, not all of them. Found here are roughly 14,000 clones, approximately 70% of them singletons; the top ten hold approximately 2.2%. The sample was memory (CD45RO+) CD4+ T cells from blood. The receptors were gathered from a human donor with multiple sclerosis.

V usage is TRBV5-1 and J usage is TRBJ2-7; D may be TRBD2 (9 bases). The CDR3 sequence is 17 residues long. Germline V lookup: CDR1 SGHRS, CDR2 YFSETQ. V lost 4 bases and J 3 bases, leaving 23 bases between the germline ends. The CDR3 coding sequence is TGCGCCAGCAGCCCCGGACAGGGCGGGAGGGCAGGCTACGAGCAGTACTTC. Residues: CASSPGQGGRAGYEQYF.

The rearrangement uses TRBV28 and TRBJ2-7, with 8 nucleotides matching TRBD1. The CDR3 length is 15 residues. With V trimmed by 3 bases and J by 1 base, 5 bases remained unmatched. Germline values: CDR1 MDHEN, CDR2 SYDVKM. CDR3 in DNA: TGTGCCAGCAGTTTTGCCGGACAGGGTTCCTACGAGCAGTACTTC. This translates into CASSFAGQGSYEQYF.

The chain employs TRBV28 and TRBJ1-2; 10 positions agree with TRBD1. The CDR3 totals 12 residues. V was pared by 8 bases and J by 7 bases, with 4 bases of the junction left unmatched. The germline V gene has CDR1 MDHEN and CDR2 SYDVKM. CDR3 amino acids: CASWDRGGGYTF. CDR3 in DNA: TGTGCCAGCTGGGACAGGGGAGGTGGCTACACCTTC.

The rearrangement joins TRBV28 to TRBJ2-7; D is perhaps TRBD1 (6 bases). V dropped 5 bases and J dropped 1 base, with 15 bases sitting between them. The CDR3 is made up of 15 amino acids. CDR1 is MDHEN and CDR2 is SYDVKM in the germline V gene. As DNA, the CDR3 is TGTGCCAGCAGTCTCCAGGGGACCCTTTCCTACGAGCAGTACTTC. It is translated as CASSLQGTLSYEQYF.

This chain connects TRBV5-6 to TRBJ2-1; TRBD1 matches at 7 bases. Trimming took 2 bases from V and 5 from J; bases not matched to a gene: 4. CDR3 size: 14 residues. Germline values: CDR1 SGHDT, CDR2 YYEEEE. DNA for the CDR3: TGTGCCAGCAGCTTTGGGGACAGAAACAATGAGCAGTTCTTC. It specifies CASSFGDRNNEQFF.

The gene calls are TRBV7-8 and TRBJ2-7; possibly TRBD2 for D (5 bases). Germline assignment: CDR1 SGHVS and CDR2 FQNEAQ. This CDR3 has 13 residues. V gave up 0 bases and J gave up 3 bases, with 6 bases separating them. In nucleotides, the CDR3 is TGTGCCAGCAGCTTAGCAGGGAGCTACGAGCAGTACTTC. Amino acids: CASSLAGSYEQYF.

CDR3 coding DNA: TGTGCCAGCAGTACACACGGGACTAGCGGGAGCAATGAGCAGTTCTTC. It codes for CASSTHGTSGSNEQFF. J is TRBJ2-1 and V is TRBV7-3, with 14 bases aligning to TRBD2. CDR1 and CDR2 (germline): SGHTA, FQGTGA. V was pared by 6 bases and J by 6 bases, with 7 bases of the junction left unmatched. The length of the CDR3 is 16 residues.

The rearrangement joins TRBV10-2 to TRBJ2-1, with TRBD1 matching 8 bases. V shed 8 bases and J 7 bases; nucleotides not matched to a gene: 10. This CDR3 is 14 amino acids long. CDR1 and CDR2 (germline): WSHSY, SAAADI. The CDR3 coding sequence is TGCGCCAGCGAAGACAGGGGTGGCGAAAATGAGCAGTTCTTC. Encoded protein: CASEDRGGENEQFF.

The chain uses TRBV7-3 and TRBJ2-2, with D uncertain. Between the trimmed V and J ends, which lost 1 base and 1 base, there was a span of 4 bases. Germline assignment: CDR1 SGHTA and CDR2 FQGTGA. The CDR3 is 14 amino acids. The CDR3 DNA reads as TGTGCCAGCAGCTTAATAGAGAACACCGGGGAGCTGTTTTTT. Translation gives CASSLIENTGELFF.

V usage is TRBV5-6 and J usage is TRBJ2-3; 7 bases agree with TRBD2. This CDR3 spans 13 amino acids. V gave up 2 bases and J gave up 5 bases; unmatched junction bases: 2. The germline V gene has CDR1 SGHDT and CDR2 YYEEEE. As DNA, the CDR3 is TGTGCCAGCAGCTTCCCGGGGGGAGATACGCAGTATTTT. Translated: CASSFPGGDTQYF.

The chain recombines TRBV28 with TRBJ1-5; no reliable D call. The length of the CDR3 is 12 residues. V was trimmed by 7 bases and J by 3 bases, leaving 7 bases between them. Germline CDR1 reads MDHEN; CDR2 reads SYDVKM. The CDR3 bases are TGTGCCAGCATGGGCGTCAATCAGCCCCAGCATTTT. Residues: CASMGVNQPQHF.

The DNA of the CDR3 is TGTGCCAGCAGTGAAGCCGGGAGAAGTGATACGCAGTATTTT. This encodes CASSEAGRSDTQYF. The rearrangement uses TRBV6-1 and TRBJ2-3, with D tentatively TRBD2 (6 bases). The CDR3 extends over 14 amino acids. Germline V gives CDR1 MNHNS, CDR2 SASEGT. Trimming stripped 0 bases from V and 6 bases from J, with 10 bases between.

CDR3 in amino acids: CASSLGTSGDEQYF. CDR3 coding DNA: TGCGCCAGCAGCCTTGGGACTAGCGGGGACGAGCAGTACTTC. The V and J genes are TRBV5-1 and TRBJ2-7; TRBD2 aligns across 13 bases. Germline V gene sequence: CDR1 SGHRS, CDR2 YFSETQ. V gave up 4 bases and J gave up 5 bases; unmatched junction bases: 3. The CDR3 sequence is 14 residues long. The whole variable domain, filled in from reference TRBV5-1 and TRBJ2-7, reads KAGVTQTPRYLIKTRGQQVTLSCSPISGHRSVSWYQQTPGQGLQFLFEYFSETQRNKGNFPGRFSGRQFSNSRSEMNVSTLELGDSALYLCASSLGTSGDEQYFGPGTRLTVT.

This clone was seen more than once but under ten times. The rearrangement links TRBV7-3 to TRBJ2-2, with 12 bases fitting TRBD2. The CDR3 sequence is 17 residues long. The germline V gene encodes CDR1 SGHTA and CDR2 FQGTGA. With V trimmed by 5 bases and J by 8 bases, 12 bases remained unmatched. CDR3 in amino acids: CASSRDATSGGDGELFF. The CDR3 region has the DNA TGTGCCAGCAGCAGAGACGCGACTAGCGGGGGTGATGGGGAGCTGTTTTTT.

This clone appeared a single time. This chain joins TRBV4-1 and TRBJ2-7, with D perhaps matching TRBD1 (5 bases). V was clipped by 0 bases and J by 2 bases, with 11 bases between them. Germline V lookup: CDR1 MGHRA, CDR2 YSYEKL. This CDR3 is 15 amino acids long. This CDR3 reads CASSQEGRAPYEQYF. In DNA, the CDR3 is TGCGCCAGCAGCCAAGAGGGCAGGGCCCCCTACGAGCAGTACTTC.

The chain joins TRBV14 to TRBJ1-6; D may be TRBD1 (5 bases). CDR3 length: 14 residues. The V and J ends lost 0 bases and 8 bases respectively, with 8 bases between them. The germline CDR1 and CDR2 sequences are SGHDN and FVKESK. The CDR3 nucleotides are TGTGCCAGCAGCCAAGACAGGGTTTATTCACCCCTCCACTTT. It specifies CASSQDRVYSPLHF.

The chain carries TRBV7-9 and TRBJ2-5; D unresolved. There are 16 residues in the CDR3. V dropped 2 bases and J dropped 4 bases, with 17 bases sitting between them. The germline gives CDR1 SEHNR, CDR2 FQNEAQ (reference sequence). The CDR3 nucleotides read TGTGCCAGCAGCTTAACTGGGCGTACCTCCTTAGAGACCCAGTACTTC. Translated, it gives CASSLTGRTSLETQYF.

In its sample, this clone ranks as medium-sized (0.01 to 0.1%). The chain has TRBV5-6 and TRBJ1-1; 7 bases are a match to TRBD1. This CDR3 is built from 14 residues. CDR1 SGHDT and CDR2 YYEEEE come from the germline V gene. Germline trimming cut 4 bases from V and 0 bases from J; bases unmatched to any gene: 3. CDR3 amino acids: CASSQGGLNTEAFF. In nucleotides, the CDR3 is TGTGCCAGCAGCCAAGGGGGCCTGAACACTGAAGCTTTCTTT.

The V and J genes are TRBV2 and TRBJ1-5, with a weak D call TRBD1 (5 bases). This CDR3 spans 15 amino acids. The V and J ends lost 4 bases and 1 base respectively, with 11 bases between them. Per the germline V gene, CDR1 is SNHLY and CDR2 is FYNNEI. CDR3 residues: CASSGTGVSNQPQHF. In nucleotides, the CDR3 is TGTGCCAGCAGTGGGACGGGGGTAAGCAATCAGCCCCAGCATTTT.

The V and J genes are TRBV27 and TRBJ2-2; 7 bases are a match to TRBD1. V dropped 2 bases and J dropped 8; count of bases not matched to a gene: 8. CDR3 size: 15 residues. The germline gives CDR1 MNHEY, CDR2 SMNVEV (reference sequence). The CDR3 sequence: CASSLRGQGPGELFF. The CDR3 coding sequence is TGTGCCAGCAGTTTAAGGGGGCAGGGCCCTGGGGAGCTGTTTTTT.

The chain links TRBV30 to TRBJ1-5, with 10 bases that match TRBD1. CDR1 is GTSNPN and CDR2 is SVGIG in the germline V gene (reference sequence). The CDR3 consists of 16 residues. Unmatched junction bases numbered 7, after V lost 0 bases and J lost 5 bases. The CDR3 spells CAWSVGTGAGDQPQHF. The CDR3 bases are TGTGCCTGGAGTGTAGGGACAGGGGCGGGCGATCAGCCCCAGCATTTT.